Below are 14 T cell receptor beta chains sequenced from a single sample in a study of post-analysis software for immune sequencing data. Study results and caveats: Five TRBV segments were more frequent in patients than controls; TRBV5-6, TRBV5-1 and TRBV20-1 belonged to this group.

Researchers reported that TCR beta cDNA libraries carried unique molecular identifiers. TCRdb independently ran MiXCR on the PCR reads; one entry per CDR3 protein. Of some 690,000 distinct CDR3 sequences in the sample, 30% were seen once. Their target antigens are unknown. The sample consisted of blood. These receptors came from a girl aged 5-17 years with multiple sclerosis.

The chain joins TRBV5-5 to TRBJ2-1, with 8 positions matching TRBD2. CDR1 and CDR2 (germline): SGHKS, YYEKEE (reference sequence). V lost 4 bases, J lost 2 bases, and 8 bases stayed unmatched. This CDR3 region has 16 residues. The CDR3 protein is CASSRGGTEAYNEQFF. CDR3 sequence (DNA): TGTGCCAGCAGCCGGGGGGGGACGGAAGCCTACAATGAGCAGTTCTTC.

This clonotype was counted at least ten times. This rearrangement joins TRBV10-3 to TRBJ2-5; D might be TRBD2 (5 bases). The CDR3 has 14 amino acids. CDR1 is ENHRY and CDR2 is SYGVKD in the germline V gene. Trimming took off 3 bases at V and 11 bases at J, with 19 bases between the two ends. The CDR3 DNA follows: TGTGCCATCAGTGATGGAAGGGCTGGCAGCGGTCAGTACTTC. This sequence encodes CAISDGRAGSGQYF.

The sample holds many counts of this clonotype. This chain joins TRBV9 and TRBJ2-7; no definite D call. The ends were cut back, 4 bases at V and 5 bases at J, with 16 bases in the middle. Germline-derived CDR1 and CDR2 are SGDLS and YYNGEE. The CDR3 sequence is 14 residues long. The CDR3 nucleotides read TGTGCCAGCAGCCCCGACGGTGGATCCGACGAGCAGTACTTC. It translates to CASSPDGGSDEQYF.

In its sample, this clonotype was seen a few times. Here the CDR3 reads CASSLSWGSTGELFF. CDR3 DNA sequence: TGTGCCAGCAGTTTATCGTGGGGGTCGACCGGGGAGCTGTTTTTT. J is TRBJ2-2 and V is TRBV27; D may be TRBD1 or TRBD2 (5 bases each). V was pared by 0 bases and J by 5 bases, with 10 bases between. Germline lookup yields CDR1 MNHEY and CDR2 SMNVEV (reference sequence). This CDR3 contains 15 residues.

To note about this clonotype: Relative to the germline gene, one junction end is altered; a read error may explain this. This chain connects TRBV7-8 to TRBJ2-7; weak D call: TRBD2 (6 bases). Germline CDR1 is SGHVS and CDR2 is FQNEAQ. The CDR3 loop spans 16 amino acids. The CDR3 DNA sequence: TGTGCCAGCAGCTTAGTCTCGGGATGGGATGTTCGGGAGCGGTACTTC. Protein sequence: CASSLVSGWDVRERYF.

V is TRBV28 and J is TRBJ2-1; 9 bases agree with TRBD1. This CDR3 comprises 15 residues. Germline V gives CDR1 MDHEN, CDR2 SYDVKM. Trimming took 5 bases from V and 7 from J; bases not matched to a gene: 9. The chain's CDR3 is CASSPRTGAGNEQFF. CDR3 nucleotide sequence: TGTGCCAGCAGTCCCCGGACAGGGGCCGGGAATGAGCAGTTCTTC.

The chain is built from TRBV7-2 and TRBJ1-2; possible D gene TRBD1, 6 bases. The germline V gene encodes CDR1 SGHTA and CDR2 FQGNSA. Trimming cost V 4 bases and J 7 bases, with 19 bases left between them. This CDR3 contains 15 residues. This chain's CDR3 is CASSSQGQLRGGYTF. The CDR3 DNA reads TGTGCCAGCAGCTCCCAGGGGCAGCTCCGAGGTGGCTACACCTTC.

The J gene is TRBJ2-5, the V gene TRBV25-1; 9 nucleotides agree with TRBD1. In germline, CDR1 is MGHDK, CDR2 SYGVNS. The CDR3 is made up of 19 amino acids. V dropped 4 bases and J dropped 1; count of bases not matched to a gene: 16. CDR3 protein: CASSGTGTGPFLIQETQYF. The CDR3 region has the DNA TGTGCCAGCAGTGGAACCGGGACAGGGCCCTTTCTTATCCAAGAGACCCAGTACTTC.

The chain employs TRBV20-1 and TRBJ2-5, with 10 bases matching TRBD1. V trimming: 5 bases; J trimming: 5 bases; junction bases outside the gene matches: 5. This CDR3 spans 13 amino acids. CDR1 and CDR2 (germline): DFQATT, SNEGSKA (reference sequence). Here the CDR3 DNA reads TGCAGTGCTCCGGGACAGGGGAGGGAGACCCAGTACTTC. Its protein product is CSAPGQGRETQYF.

The V and J genes are TRBV29-1 and TRBJ2-7, with a weak D call TRBD1 (5 bases). The CDR3 has 14 amino acids. The V and J ends lost 3 bases and 3 bases respectively, with 15 bases between them. Germline V lookup: CDR1 SQVTM, CDR2 ANQGSEA. CDR3 DNA sequence: TGCAGCGTTGAGTTTCCCGGAAGGGGCTACGAGCAGTACTTC. Its translation is CSVEFPGRGYEQYF.

The chain recombines TRBV28 with TRBJ1-2; 9 bases agree with TRBD1. The germline gives CDR1 MDHEN, CDR2 SYDVKM. The ends lost 5 bases at V and 12 bases at J; junction bases unmatched: 10. The CDR3 runs to 13 residues. CDR3 coding DNA: TGTGCCAGCAGTCCGGGGACAGGGATTCGGGACACCTTC. It specifies CASSPGTGIRDTF.

On this clonotype: The germline gene is not matched at one end of the junction; a read error may be the cause. V usage is TRBV5-4 and J usage is TRBJ1-6, with a possible D match to TRBD1 (6 bases). Per the germline V gene, CDR1 is SGHNT and CDR2 is YYREEE (reference sequence). This CDR3 is built from 14 residues. The CDR3 here is CASSLTGLNSPPHF. DNA for the CDR3: TGTGCCAGCAGCTTAACAGGGTTGAATTCACCCCCCCACTTT.

The rearrangement joins TRBV5-1 to TRBJ2-7; 10 bases line up with TRBD1. The end of the DNA aligns better with TRBJ2-5, so the J call may be wrong. CDR1 is SGHRS, CDR2 YFSETQ, per germline. The CDR3 sequence is 15 residues long. CDR3: CASSPPGQGHVTQYF. The CDR3 nucleotides read TGCGCCAGCAGCCCGCCGGGACAGGGGCATGTGACCCAGTACTTC.

The chain links TRBV7-2 to TRBJ2-1; 12 nucleotides align to TRBD2. J lost 8 bases, V lost 1 base, and 3 bases had no gene match. CDR3 length equals 15 residues. The germline V gene has CDR1 SGHTA and CDR2 FQGNSA. CDR3 bases: TGTGCCAGCAGCTTAGTAGGACTAGCGGGATATGAGCAGTTCTTC. Translation: CASSLVGLAGYEQFF.